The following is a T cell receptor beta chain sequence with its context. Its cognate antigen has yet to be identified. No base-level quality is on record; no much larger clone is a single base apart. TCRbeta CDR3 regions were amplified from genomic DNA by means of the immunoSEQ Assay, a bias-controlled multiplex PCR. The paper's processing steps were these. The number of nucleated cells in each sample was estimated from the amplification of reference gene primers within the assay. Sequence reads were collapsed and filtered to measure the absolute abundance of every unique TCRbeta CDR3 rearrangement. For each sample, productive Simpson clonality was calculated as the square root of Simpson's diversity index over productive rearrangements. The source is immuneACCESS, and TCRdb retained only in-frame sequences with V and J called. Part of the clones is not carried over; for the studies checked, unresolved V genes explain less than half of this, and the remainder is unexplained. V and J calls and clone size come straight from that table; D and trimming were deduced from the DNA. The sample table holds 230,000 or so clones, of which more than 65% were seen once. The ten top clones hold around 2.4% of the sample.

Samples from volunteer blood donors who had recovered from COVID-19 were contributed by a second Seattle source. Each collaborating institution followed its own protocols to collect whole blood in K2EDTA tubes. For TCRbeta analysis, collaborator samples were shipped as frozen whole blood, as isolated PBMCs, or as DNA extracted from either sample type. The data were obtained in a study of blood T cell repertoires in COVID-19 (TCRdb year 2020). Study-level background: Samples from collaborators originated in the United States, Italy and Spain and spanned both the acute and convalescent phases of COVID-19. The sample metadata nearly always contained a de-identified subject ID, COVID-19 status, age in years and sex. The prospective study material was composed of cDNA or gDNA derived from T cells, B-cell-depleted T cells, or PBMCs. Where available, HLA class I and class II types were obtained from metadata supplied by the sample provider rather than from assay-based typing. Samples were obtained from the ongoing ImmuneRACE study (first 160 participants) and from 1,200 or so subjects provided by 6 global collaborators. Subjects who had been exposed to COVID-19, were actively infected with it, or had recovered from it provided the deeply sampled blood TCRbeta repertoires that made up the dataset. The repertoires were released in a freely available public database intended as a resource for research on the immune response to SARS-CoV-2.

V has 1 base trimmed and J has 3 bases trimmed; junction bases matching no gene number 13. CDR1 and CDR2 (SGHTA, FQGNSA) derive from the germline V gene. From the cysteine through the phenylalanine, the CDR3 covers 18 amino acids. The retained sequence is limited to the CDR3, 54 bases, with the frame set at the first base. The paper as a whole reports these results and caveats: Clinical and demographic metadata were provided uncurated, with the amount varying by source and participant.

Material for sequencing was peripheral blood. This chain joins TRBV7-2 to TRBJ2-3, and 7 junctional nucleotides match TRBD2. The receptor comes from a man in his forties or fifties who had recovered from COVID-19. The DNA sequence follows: TGTGCCAGCAGCTTAGAGCTAACGGGAGGACGGCGGACAGATACGCAGTATTTT. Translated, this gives CASSLELTGGRRTDTQYF.